In this sample, the clone carrying this TCR beta chain turned up many times. This entry comes from a study of low-dose radiotherapy and immunotherapy resistance in tumors. The time point was: before trial treatment. The CDR3 has 15 amino acids. Looked up from germline, CDR1 is MNHNS and CDR2 is SASEGT. The J segment lost 0 bases and the V segment lost 6 bases, leaving 4 bases of the junction unmatched. First-strand cDNA used TRAV- and TRBV-specific primers, covering alpha and beta chains. TCR amplification ran 15 to 20 PCR cycles using constant-region and V-primer adapter primers. Using its own MiXCR run on the reads, TCRdb lists one record per CDR3 protein. The data contain around 76,000 distinct CDR3 sequences, approximately 31% of them singletons.

V and J are TRBV6-1 and TRBJ2-1; TRBD1 matches 8 bases. The source material was PBMCs, sampled before treatment. This TCR was sampled from a female donor with ovarian cancer. CDR3 protein: CASSLDRVSYNEQFF. CDR3 DNA: TGTGCCAGCAGCCTGGACAGGGTCTCCTACAATGAGCAGTTCTTC.